Presented here are 24 T cell receptor beta chains from one specimen sequenced in a study of CXCR3-negative and CXCR3-positive naive CD8 T cells. UMI-labeled TRB cDNA libraries were prepared by 5' RACE. Reprocessing the 5' RACE reads, TCRdb reports a single entry for every CDR3 protein and omits DNA. The sample yields around 50,000 distinct CDR3 sequences, of which the top ten take up 1.5%. The sequencing input was naive CXCR3- CD8+ T cells from blood. Documented subset: CD45RO-CCR7+CD27+CD95- naive CD8+ T cells lacking CXCR3 (TNR3-). The receptors here all came from a human donor in good health. Some clones in this sample may be carry-over from other donors' samples.

The chain employs TRBV4-1 and TRBJ2-6; TCRdb proposes TRBD1, but this gene call is untestable without DNA. This CDR3 is 16 amino acids long. Germline CDR1 and CDR2: MGHRA and YSYEKL. CDR3 in amino acids: CASSQDGQGGANVLTF.

The V call is TRBV6-5, the J call TRBJ2-1; the D call from TCRdb, TRBD2, cannot be confirmed without DNA. Germline V gives CDR1 MNHEY, CDR2 SVGAGI. CDR3 length: 12 amino acids. The CDR3 sequence: CASSHEGNEQFF.

This rearrangement joins TRBV7-9 to TRBJ2-2; no DNA is available, so the TRBD1 call from TCRdb remains unchecked. Looked up from germline, CDR1 is SEHNR and CDR2 is FQNEAQ (reference sequence). The CDR3 runs 14 residues. CDR3 region: CASSTGQLTGELFF. The full variable domain, completed using reference TRBV7-9 and TRBJ2-2, is DTGVSQNPRHKITKRGQNVTFRCDPISEHNRLYWYRQTLGQGPEFLTYFQNEAQLEKSRLLSDRFSAERPKGSFSTLEIQRTEQGDSAMYLCASSTGQLTGELFFGEGSRLTVL.

The chain recombines TRBV6-2 or TRBV6-3 with TRBJ1-2; TCRdb's D call, TRBD1, is unchecked because there is no DNA. The germline V gene encodes CDR1 MNHEY and CDR2 SVGEGT. CDR3 length: 16 amino acids. The CDR3 reads CASSSLVDRSNYGYTF.

The V call is TRBV27, the J call TRBJ1-5; TCRdb lists TRBD1, though no DNA is available to test this call. Germline V lookup: CDR1 MNHEY, CDR2 SMNVEV (reference sequence). The CDR3 is 15 residues long. The CDR3 reads CASSSRTVGNQPQHF.

This rearrangement joins TRBV27 to TRBJ1-5; TCRdb's D gene call, TRBD1, goes unchecked for lack of DNA. The CDR3 covers 14 residues. Germline CDR1 and CDR2: MNHEY and SMNVEV (reference sequence). CDR3 residues: CASSPGQRDQPQHF.

CDR3 loop: CAISETLAQFKYEQYF. The chain carries TRBV10-3 and TRBJ2-7. The CDR3 covers 16 residues. Germline V gene lookup returns CDR1 ENHRY and CDR2 SYGVKD.

V usage is TRBV15 and J usage is TRBJ2-2. The CDR3 is 12 amino acids. Germline V gene data show CDR1 as LNHNV and CDR2 as YYDKDF (reference sequence). The CDR3: CATSRGTGELFF.

The chain has TRBV5-1 and TRBJ2-1; TCRdb's D call of TRBD2 is untestable without DNA. Germline assignment: CDR1 SGHRS and CDR2 YFSETQ. CDR3 length: 19 residues. The CDR3 protein is CASSLHGLAGVSSYNEQFF.

The V and J genes are TRBV7-9 and TRBJ2-5; no DNA is available, so the TRBD1 call from TCRdb remains unchecked. The CDR3 totals 13 residues. Germline values: CDR1 SEHNR, CDR2 FQNEAQ (reference sequence). The CDR3 sequence is CASSTVWDETQYF.

The chain has TRBV9 and TRBJ2-7. CDR3 length: 15 residues. Germline V gives CDR1 SGDLS, CDR2 YYNGEE. CDR3 sequence: CASSVADTGYYEQYF.

The rearrangement links TRBV4-3 to TRBJ2-1; absent DNA, TCRdb's TRBD1 call cannot be checked. Germline V lookup: CDR1 LGHNA, CDR2 YSLEER. CDR3 length: 16 amino acids. The CDR3 reads CASSQAKGWGYNEQFF.

The chain uses TRBV7-6 and TRBJ2-1; TCRdb picks TRBD1, but there is no DNA to check that call. Germline loops: CDR1 SGHVS, CDR2 FNYEAQ. The CDR3 loop spans 18 amino acids. The CDR3 sequence: CASSHVLHRGSSYNEQFF.

V is TRBV29-1 and J is TRBJ2-7. CDR1 and CDR2 from the germline V gene are SQVTM and ANQGSEA. This CDR3 is built from 11 residues. This CDR3 is CSVEFEGKQYF.

This chain links TRBV29-1 with TRBJ1-1; TCRdb calls TRBD1, which cannot be checked without DNA. CDR1 SQVTM and CDR2 ANQGSEA come from the germline V gene. The CDR3 sequence is 13 residues long. CDR3 residues: CSVRQEMNTEAFF.

The rearrangement joins TRBV28 to TRBJ2-7; TCRdb selects TRBD2, and the lack of DNA leaves this call unchecked. Germline values: CDR1 MDHEN, CDR2 SYDVKM. The CDR3 has 15 amino acids. The chain's CDR3 is CASSFPGEGTYEQYF. The entire variable domain, with the rest obtained from reference TRBV28 and TRBJ2-7, is as follows: DVKVTQSSRYLVKRTGEKVFLECVQDMDHENMFWYRQDPGLGLRLIYFSYDVKMKEKGDIPEGYSVSREKKERFSLILESASTNQTSMYLCASSFPGEGTYEQYFGPGTRLTVT.

This sequence joins TRBV12-3 or TRBV12-4 and TRBJ1-4; as DNA is missing, the TRBD1 call by TCRdb cannot be tested. The CDR3 length is 13 residues. The CDR3 protein is CASRMGRKEKLFF.

This chain links TRBV5-5 with TRBJ2-5; TCRdb names TRBD1, which stays unverified in the absence of DNA. The CDR3 contains 16 residues. The V gene's germline CDR1 is SGHKS and CDR2 YYEKEE (reference sequence). CDR3 residues: CASSWTGTPYQETQYF. Using reference TRBV5-5 and TRBJ2-5 for the parts outside the CDR3, the full variable domain is DAGVTQSPTHLIKTRGQQVTLRCSPISGHKSVSWYQQVLGQGPQFIFQYYEKEERGRGNFPDRFSARQFPNYSSELNVNALLLGDSALYLCASSWTGTPYQETQYFGPGTRLLVL.

The rearrangement uses TRBV9 and TRBJ1-1. This CDR3 region has 14 residues. Germline V lookup: CDR1 SGDLS, CDR2 YYNGEE. The CDR3 loop reads CASSSRDSNTEAFF.

The chain has TRBV7-8 and TRBJ2-7; TCRdb gives TRBD2 as the D gene, but with no DNA this cannot be confirmed. This CDR3 spans 16 amino acids. CDR1 SGHVS and CDR2 FQNEAQ come from the germline V gene. This CDR3 is CASSYPATSGTYEQYF.

The rearrangement uses TRBV11-2 and TRBJ1-1; absent DNA, TCRdb's TRBD1 call cannot be checked. CDR1 is SGHAT and CDR2 is FQNNGV in the germline V gene. The CDR3 runs 15 residues. Here the CDR3 reads CASSLTGTYNTEAFF.

V is TRBV29-1 and J is TRBJ2-3. This CDR3 is built from 13 residues. The germline CDR1 and CDR2 sequences are SQVTM and ANQGSEA. CDR3 amino acids: CSVEGPGTDTQYF.

The genes are TRBV30 and TRBJ2-7. Looked up from germline, CDR1 is GTSNPN and CDR2 is SVGIG (reference sequence). This CDR3 contains 14 residues. CDR3 sequence: CAWSEFREVYEQYF.

This chain joins TRBV3-1 and TRBJ1-2; no DNA is available, so the TRBD1 call from TCRdb remains unchecked. Looked up from germline, CDR1 is LGHDT and CDR2 is YNNKEL (reference sequence). This CDR3 is built from 17 residues. CDR3 sequence reads: CASSPIPRQGVDYGYTF.